This T cell receptor (beta chain) was identified in a study of T-cell reconstitution after alpha-beta-depleted transplantation in children. Trimming cost V 6 bases and J 4 bases; bases outside gene matches: 23. CDR3 length: 19 amino acids. As it was prepared, the TCRbeta library received unique molecular identifiers. TCRdb analysed the PCR reads with MiXCR anew, one entry per CDR3 protein. The table records 250,000 to 300,000 distinct CDR3 sequences, 10% of them present only once. The sequence derives from a boy in the first two years of life with acute myeloid leukemia, due to receive a stem cell transplant. The rearrangement links TRBV12-3 or TRBV12-4 to TRBJ2-5; 7 bases map to TRBD1. The starting material was PBMCs, obtained before TCRalphabeta/CD19-depleted stem cell transplant. CDR3 sequence: CASSAGTAQWNRKIETQYF. For the CDR3, the DNA is TGTGCCAGCAGCGCCGGGACAGCCCAATGGAATCGTAAGATAGAGACCCAGTACTTC.